This is a list of T cell receptor beta chains from one sample in a study of T cell responses to AZD1222 COVID-19 vaccine. Produced via immunoSEQ multiplex PCR; TCRdb's table is partial and in-frame only. The profile covers about 150,000 clones, with more than 70% appearing a single time and roughly 5.1% taken by the ten largest. Sequences were derived from peripheral blood, sampled 28 days after the second AZD1222 dose. The receptors shown here come from an adult who received the AZD1222 COVID-19 vaccine. Each CDR3 is given with its conserved first and last residue. The order of the fields is J gene, V gene, clone size, D gene, CDR3 protein, CDR3 DNA. A D gene is named only where the DNA matches it firmly. Some rows have no size entry. The others give once, few or many, or a class for an expanded clone.

j_gene: TRBJ2-7
v_gene: TRBV6-1
abundance: NA
d_gene: TRBD1
CDR3aa: CASRSTGAYEQYF
CDR3nt: TGTGCCAGCAGATCCACAGGGGCCTACGAGCAGTACTTC

j_gene: TRBJ1-6
v_gene: TRBV4-1
abundance: NA
d_gene: NA
CDR3aa: CASSHGPPNSPLHF
CDR3nt: TGCGCCAGCAGCCACGGGCCTCCGAATTCACCCCTCCACTTT

j_gene: TRBJ2-5
v_gene: TRBV4-1
abundance: NA
d_gene: TRBD1
CDR3aa: CASSQGRQGDGTQYF
CDR3nt: TGCGCCAGCAGCCAAGGACGACAGGGTGACGGGACCCAGTACTTC

j_gene: TRBJ1-3
v_gene: TRBV19
abundance: NA
d_gene: NA
CDR3aa: CASTSTWGSGNTIYF
CDR3nt: TGTGCCAGTACGTCCACCTGGGGGTCGGGAAACACCATATATTTT

j_gene: TRBJ2-2
v_gene: TRBV13
abundance: NA
d_gene: TRBD1
CDR3aa: CASSPRPGQGIGELFF
CDR3nt: TGTGCCAGCAGCCCTCGACCGGGACAGGGAATCGGGGAGCTGTTTTTT

j_gene: TRBJ2-3
v_gene: TRBV5-1
abundance: NA
d_gene: TRBD2
CDR3aa: CASSLGLAGPDTQYF
CDR3nt: TGCGCCAGCAGCCTGGGACTAGCGGGACCAGATACGCAGTATTTT

j_gene: TRBJ2-5
v_gene: TRBV7-9
abundance: few
d_gene: NA
CDR3aa: CASSDGETQYF
CDR3nt: TGTGCCAGCAGCGATGGGGAGACCCAGTACTTC

j_gene: TRBJ2-1
v_gene: TRBV7-9
abundance: NA
d_gene: NA
CDR3aa: CASSPWGGGGWNEQFF
CDR3nt: TGTGCCAGCAGCCCCTGGGGGGGCGGGGGATGGAATGAGCAGTTCTTC

j_gene: TRBJ1-1
v_gene: TRBV10-3
abundance: NA
d_gene: NA
CDR3aa: CAISEGGRSDTEAFF
CDR3nt: TGTGCCATCAGTGAGGGGGGGAGATCTGACACTGAAGCTTTCTTT

j_gene: TRBJ1-6
v_gene: TRBV6-1
abundance: NA
d_gene: NA
CDR3aa: CASSELGPRGDSPLHF
CDR3nt: TGTGCCAGCAGTGAACTCGGACCAAGAGGGGATTCACCCCTCCACTTT

j_gene: TRBJ1-1
v_gene: TRBV24-1
abundance: NA
d_gene: NA
CDR3aa: CATSDGQGSTEAFF
CDR3nt: TGTGCCACCAGTGATGGCCAGGGATCCACTGAAGCTTTCTTT

j_gene: TRBJ2-3
v_gene: TRBV6-6
abundance: NA
d_gene: NA
CDR3aa: CASSPIPGGTDTQYF
CDR3nt: TGTGCCAGCAGTCCCATACCGGGGGGCACAGATACGCAGTATTTT

j_gene: TRBJ2-5
v_gene: TRBV7-9
abundance: NA
d_gene: NA
CDR3aa: CASTPFNQETQYF
CDR3nt: TGTGCCAGCACCCCCTTTAACCAAGAGACCCAGTACTTC

j_gene: TRBJ1-4
v_gene: TRBV5-6
abundance: once
d_gene: NA
CDR3aa: CAGSRRGEKLFF
CDR3nt: TGTGCCGGCTCTCGGCGGGGAGAAAAACTGTTTTTT

j_gene: TRBJ2-5
v_gene: TRBV4-1
abundance: NA
d_gene: NA
CDR3aa: CASSQDRVGGQETQYF
CDR3nt: TGCGCCAGCAGCCAAGATAGGGTGGGTGGCCAAGAGACCCAGTACTTC

j_gene: TRBJ1-1
v_gene: TRBV28
abundance: NA
d_gene: TRBD1
CDR3aa: CASSAPDRANTEAFF
CDR3nt: TGTGCCAGCAGCGCCCCGGACAGGGCTAACACTGAAGCTTTCTTT

j_gene: TRBJ1-1
v_gene: TRBV12-3/TRBV12-4
abundance: many
d_gene: NA
CDR3aa: CASSEPWNTEAFF
CDR3nt: TGTGCCAGCAGCGAGCCTTGGAACACTGAAGCTTTCTTT

j_gene: TRBJ1-1
v_gene: TRBV7-9
abundance: NA
d_gene: NA
CDR3aa: CASSSQGGTEAFF
CDR3nt: TGTGCCAGCAGCTCACAGGGAGGTACTGAAGCTTTCTTT

j_gene: TRBJ1-3
v_gene: TRBV7-2
abundance: NA
d_gene: TRBD1
CDR3aa: CASSLRTGTGNTIYF
CDR3nt: TGTGCCAGCAGCTTACGGACAGGGACTGGAAACACCATATATTTT

j_gene: TRBJ2-3
v_gene: TRBV24-1
abundance: NA
d_gene: NA
CDR3aa: CATSDFYGVTDTQYF
CDR3nt: TGTGCCACCAGTGATTTCTATGGAGTCACAGATACGCAGTATTTT

j_gene: TRBJ1-2
v_gene: TRBV28
abundance: NA
d_gene: NA
CDR3aa: CASGLGPQNYGYTF
CDR3nt: TGTGCCAGCGGTCTGGGTCCCCAGAACTATGGCTACACCTTC

j_gene: TRBJ1-3
v_gene: TRBV6-5
abundance: NA
d_gene: NA
CDR3aa: CATRVAGNTIYF
CDR3nt: TGTGCCACAAGGGTTGCAGGAAACACCATATATTTT

j_gene: TRBJ1-2
v_gene: TRBV10-1
abundance: NA
d_gene: NA
CDR3aa: CASSPGEASYGYTF
CDR3nt: TGCGCCAGCAGTCCGGGGGAAGCCAGCTATGGCTACACCTTC

j_gene: TRBJ1-5
v_gene: TRBV19
abundance: NA
d_gene: TRBD1
CDR3aa: CASTALLGQGVQHPSNQPQHF
CDR3nt: TGTGCCAGTACCGCCCTCTTGGGACAGGGCGTACAGCATCCTAGCAATCAGCCCCAGCATTTT

j_gene: TRBJ1-2
v_gene: TRBV5-4
abundance: NA
d_gene: TRBD1
CDR3aa: CASSLGGRTGNYGYTF
CDR3nt: TGTGCCAGCAGCTTGGGGGGCCGGACAGGGAACTATGGCTACACCTTC

j_gene: TRBJ2-1
v_gene: TRBV2
abundance: NA
d_gene: NA
CDR3aa: CASGTNEQFF
CDR3nt: TGTGCCAGCGGGACCAATGAGCAGTTCTTC

j_gene: TRBJ2-7
v_gene: TRBV7-9
abundance: NA
d_gene: NA
CDR3aa: CASSRSGQHEQYF
CDR3nt: TGTGCCAGCAGCCGCTCGGGGCAGCACGAGCAGTACTTC

j_gene: TRBJ1-1
v_gene: TRBV21-1
abundance: once
d_gene: NA
CDR3aa: CASSSWGGAIEAFF
CDR3nt: TGTGCCAGCAGCTCCTGGGGGGGAGCGATTGAAGCTTTCTTT

j_gene: TRBJ1-2
v_gene: TRBV18
abundance: NA
d_gene: TRBD1
CDR3aa: CASSPAGQGIYGYTF
CDR3nt: TGTGCCAGCTCACCTGCGGGACAGGGGATCTATGGCTACACCTTC

j_gene: TRBJ2-3
v_gene: TRBV6-6
abundance: NA
d_gene: TRBD2
CDR3aa: CARSRLAYTDTQYF
CDR3nt: TGTGCCAGGTCCCGACTAGCGTACACAGATACGCAGTATTTT

j_gene: TRBJ1-4
v_gene: TRBV4-2
abundance: NA
d_gene: NA
CDR3aa: CASSPAWGGANEKLFF
CDR3nt: TGTGCCAGCAGTCCTGCCTGGGGTGGAGCTAATGAAAAACTGTTTTTT

j_gene: TRBJ2-1
v_gene: TRBV9
abundance: NA
d_gene: TRBD2
CDR3aa: CASSVISGRSYNEQFF
CDR3nt: TGTGCCAGCAGCGTAATCTCCGGGAGGTCCTACAATGAGCAGTTCTTC

j_gene: TRBJ1-3
v_gene: TRBV11-2
abundance: NA
d_gene: NA
CDR3aa: CASSSQTGPSGNTIYF
CDR3nt: TGTGCCAGCAGCTCCCAAACTGGGCCCTCTGGAAACACCATATATTTT

j_gene: TRBJ1-2
v_gene: TRBV19
abundance: NA
d_gene: TRBD1
CDR3aa: CASTPGQRHYGYTF
CDR3nt: TGTGCCAGTACCCCGGGACAGCGACACTATGGCTACACCTTC

j_gene: TRBJ1-5
v_gene: TRBV6-6
abundance: NA
d_gene: NA
CDR3aa: CASSYGEDSQPQHF
CDR3nt: TGTGCCAGCAGTTACGGGGAGGATAGTCAGCCCCAGCATTTT

j_gene: TRBJ1-5
v_gene: TRBV30
abundance: NA
d_gene: NA
CDR3aa: CAWSVMGQGWQPQHF
CDR3nt: TGTGCCTGGAGTGTAATGGGGCAGGGTTGGCAGCCCCAGCATTTT

j_gene: TRBJ1-2
v_gene: TRBV7-9
abundance: NA
d_gene: NA
CDR3aa: CASSRGLDYGYTF
CDR3nt: TGTGCCAGCAGCCGGGGTTTGGACTATGGCTACACCTTC

j_gene: TRBJ1-1
v_gene: TRBV10-1
abundance: few
d_gene: NA
CDR3aa: CASSETGRGGTEAFF
CDR3nt: TGCGCCAGCAGTGAGACAGGGAGAGGCGGCACTGAAGCTTTCTTT

j_gene: TRBJ2-2
v_gene: TRBV7-8
abundance: few
d_gene: TRBD1
CDR3aa: CASSLRVTGVNTGELFF
CDR3nt: TGTGCCAGCAGCCTTCGGGTGACAGGGGTAAACACCGGGGAGCTGTTTTTT

j_gene: TRBJ2-1
v_gene: TRBV9
abundance: NA
d_gene: TRBD2
CDR3aa: CASSGGLNNEQFF
CDR3nt: TGTGCCAGCAGCGGGGGACTAAACAATGAGCAGTTCTTC

j_gene: TRBJ1-6
v_gene: TRBV28
abundance: NA
d_gene: NA
CDR3aa: CASSPAAKWRALHF
CDR3nt: TGTGCCAGCAGCCCCGCAGCCAAATGGCGGGCCCTCCACTTT

j_gene: TRBJ1-2
v_gene: TRBV12-3/TRBV12-4
abundance: NA
d_gene: NA
CDR3aa: CASSLASGGGYTF
CDR3nt: TGTGCCAGCAGTTTAGCCTCCGGGGGAGGCTACACCTTC

j_gene: TRBJ1-2
v_gene: TRBV29-1
abundance: NA
d_gene: TRBD1
CDR3aa: CSVSGGDSYGYTF
CDR3nt: TGCAGCGTTTCAGGGGGGGACAGCTATGGCTACACCTTC

j_gene: TRBJ2-7
v_gene: TRBV5-1
abundance: NA
d_gene: TRBD1
CDR3aa: CASSYWDRGDEQYF
CDR3nt: TGCGCCAGCAGCTACTGGGACAGGGGCGACGAGCAGTACTTC

j_gene: TRBJ1-2
v_gene: TRBV19
abundance: NA
d_gene: NA
CDR3aa: CASSGLGGNNYGYTF
CDR3nt: TGTGCCAGTAGCGGGCTTGGGGGAAACAACTATGGCTACACCTTC

j_gene: TRBJ1-3
v_gene: TRBV7-2
abundance: NA
d_gene: NA
CDR3aa: CASSLMRGSGNTIYF
CDR3nt: TGTGCCAGCAGCTTAATGAGGGGCTCTGGAAACACCATATATTTT

j_gene: TRBJ1-2
v_gene: TRBV19
abundance: NA
d_gene: NA
CDR3aa: CASSIGAEYGYTF
CDR3nt: TGTGCCAGTAGTATAGGGGCAGAATATGGCTACACCTTC

j_gene: TRBJ2-1
v_gene: TRBV27
abundance: NA
d_gene: NA
CDR3aa: CASSSQYNEQFF
CDR3nt: TGTGCCAGCAGTTCGCAGTACAATGAGCAGTTCTTC

j_gene: TRBJ1-4
v_gene: TRBV19
abundance: NA
d_gene: NA
CDR3aa: CASSKKGAATNEKLFF
CDR3nt: TGTGCCAGTAGTAAGAAGGGAGCGGCAACTAATGAAAAACTGTTTTTT

j_gene: TRBJ2-7
v_gene: TRBV30
abundance: NA
d_gene: NA
CDR3aa: CAWIARGDYEQYF
CDR3nt: TGTGCCTGGATAGCCAGAGGTGACTACGAGCAGTACTTC

j_gene: TRBJ1-2
v_gene: TRBV28
abundance: NA
d_gene: TRBD1
CDR3aa: CASSPYDRGYGYTF
CDR3nt: TGTGCCAGCAGTCCCTATGACAGGGGCTATGGCTACACCTTC

j_gene: TRBJ2-3
v_gene: TRBV5-4
abundance: NA
d_gene: NA
CDR3aa: CASSLGGGTDTQYF
CDR3nt: TGTGCCAGCAGCTTGGGTGGCGGCACAGATACGCAGTATTTT

j_gene: TRBJ1-5
v_gene: TRBV7-9
abundance: NA
d_gene: NA
CDR3aa: CASSLSLSGSDYNQPQHF
CDR3nt: TGTGCCAGCAGCTTATCTCTTTCTGGTTCAGATTACAATCAGCCCCAGCATTTT

j_gene: TRBJ2-7
v_gene: TRBV28
abundance: once
d_gene: NA
CDR3aa: CASSPPLGPREQYF
CDR3nt: TGTGCCAGCAGCCCACCACTCGGCCCGAGGGAGCAGTACTTC

j_gene: TRBJ2-7
v_gene: TRBV5-4
abundance: NA
d_gene: NA
CDR3aa: CASSRDSGLGAYEQYF
CDR3nt: TGTGCCAGCAGCCGGGACTCAGGGCTTGGCGCTTACGAGCAGTACTTC

j_gene: TRBJ1-2
v_gene: TRBV12-3/TRBV12-4
abundance: NA
d_gene: NA
CDR3aa: CASSLKLNYGYTF
CDR3nt: TGTGCCAGCAGTTTAAAACTTAACTATGGCTACACCTTC

j_gene: TRBJ2-7
v_gene: TRBV7-9
abundance: NA
d_gene: NA
CDR3aa: CASSPSGTTYEQYF
CDR3nt: TGTGCCAGCAGCCCCTCCGGGACGACCTACGAGCAGTACTTC

j_gene: TRBJ1-6
v_gene: TRBV6-5
abundance: NA
d_gene: TRBD1
CDR3aa: CASSYSGTGYLTLHF
CDR3nt: TGTGCCAGCAGTTACTCTGGGACAGGGTACCTCACCCTCCACTTT

j_gene: TRBJ2-2
v_gene: TRBV7-9
abundance: NA
d_gene: NA
CDR3aa: CASSLAAGGELFF
CDR3nt: TGTGCCAGCAGCTTAGCGGCGGGCGGAGAGCTGTTTTTT

j_gene: TRBJ2-7
v_gene: TRBV16
abundance: NA
d_gene: NA
CDR3aa: CASSPRSSGEQYF
CDR3nt: TGTGCCAGCAGTCCTCGCAGTAGTGGCGAGCAGTACTTC